These 10 T cell receptor beta chains share one sample of origin, sequenced in a study of cytomegalovirus exposure and HLA in healthy donors. The PCR was carried out with 60 Vbeta primers and 13 Jbeta primers. Generated by immunoSEQ multiplex PCR, the TCRdb table keeps only in-frame clones and is missing some. The data show roughly 190,000 clones, around 90% seen once. Sequencing was done on a sample of PBMCs. These receptors were taken from a woman younger than 35 in good health and CMV-seronegative.

The V gene is TRBV10-3, the J gene TRBJ2-2; 9 bases line up with TRBD1. The germline gives CDR1 ENHRY, CDR2 SYGVKD. V trimming: 10 bases; J trimming: 3 bases; junction bases outside the gene matches: 6. The CDR3 runs to 14 residues. The CDR3 DNA is TGTGCCAGCCGGGACAGGGAGGACACCGGGGAGCTGTTTTTT. Translation: CASRDREDTGELFF.

The V gene is TRBV5-1, the J gene TRBJ2-7, with D tentatively TRBD1 (6 bases). With 3 bases removed from V and 3 bases from J, the gap between germline ends came to 16 bases. Germline V gene lookup returns CDR1 SGHRS and CDR2 YFSETQ. The CDR3 extends over 15 amino acids. The CDR3 nucleotides are TGCGCCAGCAGCTCCTCACAGGGTAACAGCTACGAGCAGTACTTC. Translating it yields CASSSSQGNSYEQYF.

CDR3 protein: CASSQDLSLPLNTEAFF. Here the CDR3 DNA reads TGTGCCAGCAGCCAAGATCTAAGTTTGCCCTTGAACACTGAAGCTTTCTTT. The chain employs TRBV4-2 and TRBJ1-1; D not certain. The CDR3 loop spans 17 amino acids. V was cut by 0 bases and J by 0 bases, with 14 bases left in between. Germline V gives CDR1 LGHNA, CDR2 YNFKEQ.

The chain links TRBV28 to TRBJ2-7, with 9 bases lining up with TRBD1. Germline CDR1 reads MDHEN; CDR2 reads SYDVKM. J lost 2 bases, V lost 8 bases, and 10 bases had no gene match. The CDR3 runs 15 residues. CDR3 loop: CASGTPGQGTYEQYF. The DNA of the CDR3 is TGTGCCAGCGGGACCCCGGGACAGGGTACCTACGAGCAGTACTTC.

The CDR3 coding sequence is TGCGCCAGCAGTCCTGGGCTGGGCATAAACACCGGGGAGCTGTTTTTT. It encodes CASSPGLGINTGELFF. V and J are TRBV4-3 and TRBJ2-2, with D unresolved. Germline V gives CDR1 LGHNA, CDR2 YSLEER. The CDR3 is 16 amino acids. V dropped 6 bases and J dropped 2 bases, with 16 bases sitting between them.

Only a few counts were recorded for this clone. The chain is built from TRBV6-1 and TRBJ1-4; D call uncertain. The germline CDR1 and CDR2 sequences are MNHNS and SASEGT. V lost 2 bases and J lost 8, with 9 bases in between. The CDR3 consists of 13 residues. The DNA for the CDR3 is TGTGCCAGCAGTGAACTTGGAGGCGAAAAACTGTTTTTT. As protein: CASSELGGEKLFF.

This chain connects TRBV6-1 to TRBJ2-2, with 7 positions matching TRBD1. The length of the CDR3 is 14 residues. Germline V gene sequence: CDR1 MNHNS, CDR2 SASEGT. V lost 8 bases and J lost 3; bases outside the gene matches: 6. The CDR3 region has the DNA TGTGCCAGCGACAGGGTATGGGACACCGGGGAGCTGTTTTTT. Its protein product is CASDRVWDTGELFF.

The chain couples TRBV11-2 to TRBJ1-2, with 7 nucleotides matching TRBD1. This CDR3 comprises 18 residues. V shed 1 base, J shed 3 bases, and the junction held 14 bases outside the gene matches. CDR1 is SGHAT, CDR2 FQNNGV, per germline. The CDR3 DNA sequence: TGTGCCAGCAGCTTAGGGAACACAGGGGTATTGGCGTACTATGGCTACACCTTC. It specifies CASSLGNTGVLAYYGYTF.

Only one count was recorded for this clone. The CDR3 DNA reads as TGTGCCAGCAGGGGAGACAGGGCCTACGAGCAGTACTTC. Residues: CASRGDRAYEQYF. V gene TRBV2 combines with J gene TRBJ2-7; 7 nucleotides match TRBD1. CDR3 size: 13 residues. Germline V gene lookup returns CDR1 SNHLY and CDR2 FYNNEI. V dropped 6 bases and J dropped 2; count of bases not matched to a gene: 4.

The chain couples TRBV7-2 to TRBJ2-6, with 8 bases matching TRBD1. Germline lookup yields CDR1 SGHTA and CDR2 FQGNSA. V was clipped by 4 bases and J by 1 base; unmatched bases: 12. The CDR3 sequence is 19 residues long. The CDR3 DNA follows: TGTGCCAGCAGCTCACCGAGAACCAGGGGGCCATCTGGGGCCAACGTCCTGACTTTC. It yields the protein CASSSPRTRGPSGANVLTF.